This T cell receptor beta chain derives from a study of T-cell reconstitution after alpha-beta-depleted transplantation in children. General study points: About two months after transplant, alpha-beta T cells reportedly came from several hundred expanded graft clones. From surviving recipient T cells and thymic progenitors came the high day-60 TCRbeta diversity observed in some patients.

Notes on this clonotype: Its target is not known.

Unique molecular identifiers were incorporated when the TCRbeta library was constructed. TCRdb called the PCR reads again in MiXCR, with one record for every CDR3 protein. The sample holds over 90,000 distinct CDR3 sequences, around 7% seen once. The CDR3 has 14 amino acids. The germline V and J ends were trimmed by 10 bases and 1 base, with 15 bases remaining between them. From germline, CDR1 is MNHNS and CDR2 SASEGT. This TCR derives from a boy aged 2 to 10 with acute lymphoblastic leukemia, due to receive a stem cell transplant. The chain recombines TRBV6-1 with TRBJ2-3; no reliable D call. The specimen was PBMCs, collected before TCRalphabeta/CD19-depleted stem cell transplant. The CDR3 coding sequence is TGTGCCACAAAACTGGGAAGCGGCACAGATACGCAGTATTTT. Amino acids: CATKLGSGTDTQYF.